This T cell receptor (beta chain) was documented in a study of CD8+CD57+ T cells in acquired aplastic anemia. Study background: Sorted CD4+ plus CD8+ cells gave DNA averaging 3.2 ug. Study outcomes and limitations: The number of CD8+ CDR3 sequences shared by patients and controls was fewer than 35. Any difference that existed in CD8+ Simpson's diversity between patients and controls was not significant.

Whoever was chosen for sequencing had shown CD8+CD57+ cell expansion by flow cytometry. No patient had been given any therapy when blood was sampled. This clonotype occurred many times. The antigen remains undetermined. This CDR3 has 14 amino acids. Germline V gene sequence: CDR1 SQVTM, CDR2 ANQGSEA. The V and J ends lost 3 bases and 6 bases, in that order; junction bases with no gene match: 8. According to the study, genomic DNA was the template for TCR beta VDJ and CDR3 profiling. TCRdb called the reads again in MiXCR, with one record for every CDR3 protein. The sample lists a few hundred thousand distinct CDR3 sequences, approximately 57% occurring once.

This TCR was recovered from a human donor with aplastic anemia. The chain has TRBV29-1 and TRBJ2-1, with 7 bases matching TRBD1. Source material: sorted CD4+, CD8+, or CD8+CD57+ T cells (not recorded which) from PBMCs. The CDR3 here is CSVDPRGFGNEQFF. CDR3 coding DNA: TGCAGCGTTGACCCCAGGGGGTTCGGCAATGAGCAGTTCTTC.